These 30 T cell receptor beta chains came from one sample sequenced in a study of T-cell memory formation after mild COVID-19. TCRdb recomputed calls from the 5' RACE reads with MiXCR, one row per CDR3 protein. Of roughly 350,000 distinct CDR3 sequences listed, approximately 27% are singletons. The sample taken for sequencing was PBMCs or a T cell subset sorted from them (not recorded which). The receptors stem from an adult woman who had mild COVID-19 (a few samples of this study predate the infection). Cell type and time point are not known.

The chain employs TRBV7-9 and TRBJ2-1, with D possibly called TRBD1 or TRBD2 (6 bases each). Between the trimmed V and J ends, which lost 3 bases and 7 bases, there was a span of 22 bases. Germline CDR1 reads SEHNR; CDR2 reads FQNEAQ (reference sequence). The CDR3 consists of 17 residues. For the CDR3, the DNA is TGTGCCAGCAGCTTGATCGGTTATGGGGGGCGTACTAATGAGCAGTTCTTC. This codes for CASSLIGYGGRTNEQFF.

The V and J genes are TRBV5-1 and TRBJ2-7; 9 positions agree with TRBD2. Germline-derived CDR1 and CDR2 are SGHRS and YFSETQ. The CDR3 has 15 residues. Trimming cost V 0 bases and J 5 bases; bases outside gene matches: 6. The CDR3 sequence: CASSLGREGRNEQYF. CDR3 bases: TGCGCCAGCAGCTTGGGGCGGGAGGGCAGGAACGAGCAGTACTTC.

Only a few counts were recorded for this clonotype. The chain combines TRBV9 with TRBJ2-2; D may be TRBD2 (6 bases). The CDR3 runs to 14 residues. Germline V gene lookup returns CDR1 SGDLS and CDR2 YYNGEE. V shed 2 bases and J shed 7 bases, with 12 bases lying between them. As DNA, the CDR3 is TGTGCCAGCAGCGTCGGCGGAGCGGGCGGGGAGCTGTTTTTT. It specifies CASSVGGAGGELFF.

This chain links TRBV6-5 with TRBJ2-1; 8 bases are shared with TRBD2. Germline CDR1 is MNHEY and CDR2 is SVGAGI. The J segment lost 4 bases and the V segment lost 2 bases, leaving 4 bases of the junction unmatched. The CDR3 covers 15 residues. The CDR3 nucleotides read TGTGCCAGCAGTTACGGGACTAGGCCATACAATGAGCAGTTCTTC. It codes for CASSYGTRPYNEQFF.

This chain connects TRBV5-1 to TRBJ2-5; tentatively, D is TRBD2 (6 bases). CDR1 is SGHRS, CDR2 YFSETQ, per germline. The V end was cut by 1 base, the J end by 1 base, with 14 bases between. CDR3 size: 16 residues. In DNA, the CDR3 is TGCGCCAGCAGCTTGAGTCCGGGAGCGATCCAAGAGACCCAGTACTTC. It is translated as CASSLSPGAIQETQYF.

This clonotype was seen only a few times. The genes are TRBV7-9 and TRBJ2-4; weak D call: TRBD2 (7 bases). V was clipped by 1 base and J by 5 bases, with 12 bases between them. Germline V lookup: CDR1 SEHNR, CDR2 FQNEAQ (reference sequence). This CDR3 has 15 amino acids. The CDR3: CASSLGGGAQNIQYF. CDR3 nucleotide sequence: TGTGCCAGCAGCTTAGGAGGGGGGGCGCAAAACATTCAGTACTTC.

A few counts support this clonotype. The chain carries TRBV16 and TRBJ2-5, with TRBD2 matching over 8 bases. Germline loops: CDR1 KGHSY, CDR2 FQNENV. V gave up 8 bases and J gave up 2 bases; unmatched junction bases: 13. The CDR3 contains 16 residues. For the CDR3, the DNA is TGTGCCAGCCTGAAGCGGGGGACCAACCCACAAGAGACCCAGTACTTC. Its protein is CASLKRGTNPQETQYF.

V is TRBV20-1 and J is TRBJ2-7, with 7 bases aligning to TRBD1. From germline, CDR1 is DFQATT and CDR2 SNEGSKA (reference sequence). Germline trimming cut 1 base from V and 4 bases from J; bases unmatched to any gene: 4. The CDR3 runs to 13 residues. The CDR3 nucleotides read TGCAGTGCTAGAGCTTCGACAGGGTACGAGCAGTACTTC. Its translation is CSARASTGYEQYF.

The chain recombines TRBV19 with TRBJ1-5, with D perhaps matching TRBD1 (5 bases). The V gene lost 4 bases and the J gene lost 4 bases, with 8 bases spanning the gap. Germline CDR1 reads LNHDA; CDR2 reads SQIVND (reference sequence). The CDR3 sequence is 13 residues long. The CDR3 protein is CASSTQGNQPQHF. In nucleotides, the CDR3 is TGTGCCAGTAGTACCCAGGGAAATCAGCCCCAGCATTTT.

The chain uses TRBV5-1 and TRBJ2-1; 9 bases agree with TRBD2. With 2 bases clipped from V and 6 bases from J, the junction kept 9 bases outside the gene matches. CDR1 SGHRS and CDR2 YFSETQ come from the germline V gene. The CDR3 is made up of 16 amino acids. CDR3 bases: TGCGCCAGCAGCTTCGGGTCTAGCGGGGCTTTCAATGAGCAGTTCTTC. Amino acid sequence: CASSFGSSGAFNEQFF.

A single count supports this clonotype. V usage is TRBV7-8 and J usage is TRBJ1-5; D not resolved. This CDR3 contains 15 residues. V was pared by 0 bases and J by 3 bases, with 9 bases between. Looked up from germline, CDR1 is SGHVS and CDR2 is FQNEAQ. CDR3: CASSLAEGNNQPQHF. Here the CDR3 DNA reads TGTGCCAGCAGCTTAGCTGAGGGCAACAATCAGCCCCAGCATTTT.

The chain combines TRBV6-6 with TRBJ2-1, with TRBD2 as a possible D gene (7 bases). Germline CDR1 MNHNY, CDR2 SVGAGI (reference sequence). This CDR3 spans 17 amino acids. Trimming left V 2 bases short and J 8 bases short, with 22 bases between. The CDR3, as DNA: TGTGCCAGCAGTTACGTGGGGAATAGGGAAGGGGGGGATGAGCAGTTCTTC. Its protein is CASSYVGNREGGDEQFF.

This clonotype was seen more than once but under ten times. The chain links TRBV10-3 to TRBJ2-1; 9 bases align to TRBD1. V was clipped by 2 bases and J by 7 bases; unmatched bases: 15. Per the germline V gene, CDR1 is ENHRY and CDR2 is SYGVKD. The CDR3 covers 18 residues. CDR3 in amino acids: CAISEGIFRGQGRNEQFF. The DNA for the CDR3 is TGTGCCATCAGTGAGGGTATCTTCCGGGGACAGGGCCGAAATGAGCAGTTCTTC.

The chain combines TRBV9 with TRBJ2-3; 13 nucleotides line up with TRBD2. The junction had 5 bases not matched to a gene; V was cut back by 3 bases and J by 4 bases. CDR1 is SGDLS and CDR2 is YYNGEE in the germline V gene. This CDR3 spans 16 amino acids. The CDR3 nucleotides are TGTGCCAGCAGCGAAACGACTAGCGGGGGGCCAGATACGCAGTATTTT. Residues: CASSETTSGGPDTQYF.

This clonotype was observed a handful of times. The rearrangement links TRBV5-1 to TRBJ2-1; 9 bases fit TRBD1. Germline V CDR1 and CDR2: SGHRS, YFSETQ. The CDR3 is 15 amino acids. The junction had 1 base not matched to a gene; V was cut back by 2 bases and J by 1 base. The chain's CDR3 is CASSFGTGSYNEQFF. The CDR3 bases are TGCGCCAGCAGCTTCGGGACAGGGTCCTACAATGAGCAGTTCTTC. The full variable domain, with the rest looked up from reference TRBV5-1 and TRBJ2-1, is KAGVTQTPRYLIKTRGQQVTLSCSPISGHRSVSWYQQTPGQGLQFLFEYFSETQRNKGNFPGRFSGRQFSNSRSEMNVSTLELGDSALYLCASSFGTGSYNEQFFGPGTRLTVL.

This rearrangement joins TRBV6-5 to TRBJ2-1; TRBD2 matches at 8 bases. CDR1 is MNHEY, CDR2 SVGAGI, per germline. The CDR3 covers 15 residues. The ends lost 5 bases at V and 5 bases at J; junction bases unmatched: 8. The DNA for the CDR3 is TGTGCCAGCAGTCCACGTAGCGGGATCAACAATGAGCAGTTCTTC. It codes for CASSPRSGINNEQFF.

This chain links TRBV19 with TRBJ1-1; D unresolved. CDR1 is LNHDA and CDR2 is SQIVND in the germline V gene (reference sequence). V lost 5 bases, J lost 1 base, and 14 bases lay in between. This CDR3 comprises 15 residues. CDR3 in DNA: TGTGCCAGTAGTCCCTGGGAGAGCCCGAACACTGAAGCTTTCTTT. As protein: CASSPWESPNTEAFF.

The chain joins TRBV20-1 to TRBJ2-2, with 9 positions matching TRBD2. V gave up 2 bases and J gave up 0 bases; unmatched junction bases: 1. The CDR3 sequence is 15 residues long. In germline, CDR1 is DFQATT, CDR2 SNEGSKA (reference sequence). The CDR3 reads CSARSGGTNTGELFF. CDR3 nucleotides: TGCAGTGCTAGAAGCGGGGGGACGAACACCGGGGAGCTGTTTTTT.

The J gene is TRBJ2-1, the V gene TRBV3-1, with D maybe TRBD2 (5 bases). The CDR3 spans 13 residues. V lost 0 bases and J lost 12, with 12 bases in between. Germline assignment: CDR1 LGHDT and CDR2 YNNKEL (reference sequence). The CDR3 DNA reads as TGTGCCAGCAGCCAAGAGGGCCCGGGGTGGCAGTTCTTC. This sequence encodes CASSQEGPGWQFF.

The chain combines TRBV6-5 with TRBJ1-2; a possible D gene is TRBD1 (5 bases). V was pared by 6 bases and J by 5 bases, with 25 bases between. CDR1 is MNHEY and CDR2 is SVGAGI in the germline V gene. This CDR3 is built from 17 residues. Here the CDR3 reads CASSRLRRGPADYGYTF. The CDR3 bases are TGTGCCAGCAGCCGGCTCCGGCGGGGCCCGGCAGATTATGGCTACACCTTC.

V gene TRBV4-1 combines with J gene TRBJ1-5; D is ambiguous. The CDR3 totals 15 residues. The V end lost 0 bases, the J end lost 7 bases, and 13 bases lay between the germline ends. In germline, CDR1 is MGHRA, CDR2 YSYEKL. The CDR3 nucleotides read TGCGCCAGCAGCCAAGAACGGACCACGGGGCAGCCCCAGCATTTT. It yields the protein CASSQERTTGQPQHF.

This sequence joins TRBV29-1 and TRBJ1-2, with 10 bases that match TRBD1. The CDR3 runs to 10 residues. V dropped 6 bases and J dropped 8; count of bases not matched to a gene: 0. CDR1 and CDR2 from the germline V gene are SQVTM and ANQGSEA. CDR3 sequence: CSVDRGGYTF. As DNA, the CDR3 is TGCAGCGTGGACAGGGGGGGCTACACCTTC.

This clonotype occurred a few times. CDR3 coding DNA: TGTGCCAGCAGCAAAGGTAGCGGCGGCACAGATACGCAGTATTTT. Translated, it gives CASSKGSGGTDTQYF. The chain employs TRBV7-9 and TRBJ2-3; TRBD2 is a possible D gene (6 bases). This CDR3 is 15 amino acids long. V gave up 5 bases and J gave up 1 base, with 13 bases separating them. The germline V gene has CDR1 SEHNR and CDR2 FQNEAQ (reference sequence).

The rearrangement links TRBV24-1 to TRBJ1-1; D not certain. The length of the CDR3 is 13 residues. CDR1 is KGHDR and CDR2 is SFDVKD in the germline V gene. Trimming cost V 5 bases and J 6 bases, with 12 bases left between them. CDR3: CATSAPGLPEAFF. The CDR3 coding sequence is TGTGCCACCAGTGCCCCGGGCCTGCCTGAAGCTTTCTTT.

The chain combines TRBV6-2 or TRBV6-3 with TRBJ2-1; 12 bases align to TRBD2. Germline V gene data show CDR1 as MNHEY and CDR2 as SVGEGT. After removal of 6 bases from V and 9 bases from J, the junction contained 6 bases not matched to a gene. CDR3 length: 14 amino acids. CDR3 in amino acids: CASRPSGRVGEQFF. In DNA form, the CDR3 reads TGTGCCAGCAGGCCTAGCGGGAGGGTTGGTGAGCAGTTCTTC.

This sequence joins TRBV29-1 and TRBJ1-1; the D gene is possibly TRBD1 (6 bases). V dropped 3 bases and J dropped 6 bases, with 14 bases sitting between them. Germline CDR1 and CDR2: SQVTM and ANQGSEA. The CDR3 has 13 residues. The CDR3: CSVDQGLRAEAFF. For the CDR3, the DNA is TGCAGCGTTGATCAGGGGTTAAGAGCTGAAGCTTTCTTT.

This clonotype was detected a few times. CDR3 sequence reads: CASSLSRTGNNEQFF. CDR3 coding DNA: TGTGCCAGCAGCTTATCGCGGACTGGAAACAATGAGCAGTTCTTC. The chain links TRBV7-7 to TRBJ2-1, with TRBD2 as a possible D gene (5 bases). The CDR3 sequence is 15 residues long. The ends were cut back, 2 bases at V and 5 bases at J, with 13 bases in the middle. The V gene's germline CDR1 is SSHAT and CDR2 FNYEAQ (reference sequence).

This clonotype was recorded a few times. CDR3 coding DNA: TGTGCCAGCTCGTTGAGAGGGGGTCAGGGGAACAATGAGCAGTTCTTC. Its protein is CASSLRGGQGNNEQFF. V usage is TRBV12-3 or TRBV12-4 and J usage is TRBJ2-1, with D possibly matching TRBD1 (6 bases). The CDR3 length is 16 residues. V shed 8 bases and J shed 5 bases, with 22 bases lying between them.

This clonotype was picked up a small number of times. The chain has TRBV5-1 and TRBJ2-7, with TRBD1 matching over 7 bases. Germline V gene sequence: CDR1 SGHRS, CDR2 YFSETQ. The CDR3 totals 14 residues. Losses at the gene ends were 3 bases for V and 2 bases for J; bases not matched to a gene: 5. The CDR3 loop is CASSYNGQAYEQYF. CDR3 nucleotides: TGCGCCAGCAGCTACAACGGACAGGCCTACGAGCAGTACTTC.

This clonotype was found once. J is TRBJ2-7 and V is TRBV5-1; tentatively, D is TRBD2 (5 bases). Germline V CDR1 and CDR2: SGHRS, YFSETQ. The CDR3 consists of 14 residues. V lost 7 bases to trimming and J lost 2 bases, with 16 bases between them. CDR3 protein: CASSKEDKTYEQYF. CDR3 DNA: TGCGCCAGCTCGAAGGAGGATAAAACCTACGAGCAGTACTTC.